These 32 T cell receptor beta chains were sequenced from one sample in a study of CD8 T cells in ankylosing spondylitis. TCRdb re-derived calls from the 5' RACE reads in MiXCR, one entry per CDR3 protein. This sample carries 150,000 to 200,000 distinct CDR3 sequences, roughly 31% of them seen once, and the ten largest clones take about 6%. Sequencing was performed on synovial fluid, either unsorted or a sorted T cell fraction (not recorded which). The receptors were sampled from a male donor with ankylosing spondylitis.

CDR3: CSAVGTSGGAAYEQYF. The CDR3 region has the DNA TGCAGTGCTGTCGGGACTAGCGGGGGGGCCGCCTACGAGCAGTACTTC. The rearrangement joins TRBV20-1 to TRBJ2-7, with TRBD2 matching over 16 bases. CDR1 DFQATT and CDR2 SNEGSKA come from the germline V gene (reference sequence). The ends lost 5 bases at V and 2 bases at J; junction bases unmatched: 6. The CDR3 is made up of 16 amino acids.

The V call is TRBV20-1, the J call TRBJ1-1; D is ambiguous. V was clipped by 0 bases and J by 6 bases, with 8 bases between them. CDR1 is DFQATT, CDR2 SNEGSKA, per germline (reference sequence). The CDR3 is made up of 12 amino acids. CDR3 sequence (DNA): TGCAGTGCTAGAGATGACCTGGCTGAAGCTTTCTTT. It translates to CSARDDLAEAFF.

Ten or more counts support this clonotype. The rearrangement joins TRBV20-1 to TRBJ2-3, with 12 bases identical to TRBD2. The CDR3 has 20 amino acids. In germline, CDR1 is DFQATT, CDR2 SNEGSKA (reference sequence). V lost 0 bases, J lost 0 bases, and 13 bases stayed unmatched. The CDR3 DNA reads TGCAGTGCTAGAGATTTGTTTCGTCCTAGCGGGGGGGCGAGCACAGATACGCAGTATTTT. Translated: CSARDLFRPSGGASTDTQYF.

The table lists this clonotype with a few counts. The V gene is TRBV29-1, the J gene TRBJ2-5; D remains ambiguous. The length of the CDR3 is 10 residues. V shed 6 bases and J shed 5 bases, with 7 bases lying between them. Germline CDR1 reads SQVTM; CDR2 reads ANQGSEA. CDR3 residues: CSVAGETQYF. The DNA of the CDR3 is TGCAGCGTGGCTGGGGAGACCCAGTACTTC.

This clonotype turned up a few times. This chain uses TRBV11-2 with TRBJ2-5, with 10 positions matching TRBD2. The CDR3 consists of 16 residues. Germline-derived CDR1 and CDR2 are SGHAT and FQNNGV. With 3 bases clipped from V and 5 bases from J, the junction kept 9 bases outside the gene matches. The CDR3 DNA sequence: TGTGCCAGCAGCTTGCCTTTAGCGGGGGGCATCGAGACCCAGTACTTC. Protein sequence: CASSLPLAGGIETQYF.

This clonotype has just a few counts. The V and J genes are TRBV19 and TRBJ1-1, with D hard to call. The CDR3 extends over 14 amino acids. Germline lookup yields CDR1 LNHDA and CDR2 SQIVND (reference sequence). Trimming pared 7 bases from V and 4 bases from J, leaving 16 bases between. CDR3 sequence (DNA): TGTGCCAGTATAGCCCGGGGAGAAAGCACTGAAGCTTTCTTT. Its protein is CASIARGESTEAFF.

This clonotype turned up a few times. This chain uses TRBV4-1 with TRBJ2-7; 8 nucleotides align to TRBD2. Germline CDR1 MGHRA, CDR2 YSYEKL. V lost 2 bases and J lost 6; bases outside the gene matches: 3. The CDR3 covers 13 residues. CDR3 in amino acids: CASSQREGSEQYF. CDR3 coding DNA: TGCGCCAGCAGCCAACGGGAGGGGAGCGAGCAGTACTTC.

V usage is TRBV4-3 and J usage is TRBJ2-5; 12 nucleotides agree with TRBD2. With 0 bases clipped from V and 3 bases from J, the junction kept 5 bases outside the gene matches. The germline CDR1 and CDR2 sequences are LGHNA and YSLEER. The CDR3 totals 17 residues. CDR3 DNA sequence: TGCGCCAGCAGCCAAGATCCGCTAGCGGGAGGGAAAGAGACCCAGTACTTC. As protein: CASSQDPLAGGKETQYF.

This rearrangement joins TRBV12-3 or TRBV12-4 to TRBJ2-5, with TRBD2 identical over 7 bases. CDR3 size: 16 residues. After removal of 6 bases from V and 2 bases from J, the junction contained 12 bases not matched to a gene. Here the CDR3 reads CASSPRSSGGQETQYF. The CDR3 nucleotides read TGTGCCAGCAGCCCTAGATCTAGCGGAGGGCAAGAGACCCAGTACTTC.

The chain is built from TRBV20-1 and TRBJ1-5; D uncertain. Germline V lookup: CDR1 DFQATT, CDR2 SNEGSKA (reference sequence). Deletions cut 0 bases from V and 3 bases from J, with 6 bases between. The CDR3 runs 13 residues. The CDR3 DNA sequence: TGCAGTGCTAGAGAAGACCCCAATCAGCCCCAGCATTTT. Translating it yields CSAREDPNQPQHF.

The sample holds many counts of this clonotype. The chain uses TRBV28 and TRBJ1-5, with D perhaps matching TRBD1 (5 bases). Germline-derived CDR1 and CDR2 are MDHEN and SYDVKM. Between the trimmed V and J ends, which lost 7 bases and 6 bases, there was a span of 16 bases. There are 14 residues in the CDR3. The CDR3 coding sequence is TGTGCCAGCACCACAGCGGGGGACCCTCAGCCCCAGCATTTT. Amino acid sequence: CASTTAGDPQPQHF.

The table lists this clonotype with a few counts. The DNA of the CDR3 is TGTGCCAGCAGCTCCGGGACAACTAATTCACCCCTCCACTTT. Amino acids: CASSSGTTNSPLHF. V gene TRBV3-1 combines with J gene TRBJ1-6; TRBD1 might be the D (6 bases). V lost 5 bases and J lost 6, with 11 bases in between. The CDR3 contains 14 residues. Germline V lookup: CDR1 LGHDT, CDR2 YNNKEL (reference sequence).

CDR3 DNA sequence: TGTGCCAGCAGCTCCACAGCGGGAGGGCTGGGGGAGACCCAGTACTTC. It codes for CASSSTAGGLGETQYF. The rearrangement joins TRBV7-2 to TRBJ2-5; TRBD2 agrees at 10 bases. The germline gives CDR1 SGHTA, CDR2 FQGNSA. The trim removed 4 bases at V and 5 bases at J, leaving 10 bases unmatched. CDR3 length: 16 residues.

This clonotype was recorded at least ten times. An end of the junction does not agree with germline; a read error may underlie this. The rearrangement links TRBV5-1 to TRBJ2-7, with D possibly matching TRBD2 (6 bases). CDR3 length: 14 amino acids. The V gene's germline CDR1 is SGHRS and CDR2 YFSETQ. CDR3 sequence: CASSLGGSSYEQYF. The DNA for the CDR3 is TGTGCCAGCAGTTTGGGGGGTAGCTCCTACGAGCAGTACTTC. The full variable domain, rest sourced from reference TRBV5-1 and TRBJ2-7, is KAGVTQTPRYLIKTRGQQVTLSCSPISGHRSVSWYQQTPGQGLQFLFEYFSETQRNKGNFPGRFSGRQFSNSRSEMNVSTLELGDSALYLCASSLGGSSYEQYFGPGTRLTVT.

This clonotype was seen ten or more times. V usage is TRBV11-1 and J usage is TRBJ2-7; either TRBD1 or TRBD2 may supply D (5 bases each). Trimming removed 1 base at V and 3 bases at J, with 13 bases between. The CDR3 is made up of 15 amino acids. CDR1 and CDR2 from the germline V gene are SGHAT and FQDESV (reference sequence). The DNA for the CDR3 is TGTGCCAGCAGCTTAGAAGGGACGGGATTCTACGAGCAGTACTTC. This encodes CASSLEGTGFYEQYF.

This chain links TRBV18 with TRBJ1-2; possibly TRBD1 for D (5 bases). V shed 7 bases and J shed 2 bases, with 17 bases lying between them. CDR3 length: 15 residues. Germline V gene lookup returns CDR1 KGHSH and CDR2 LQKENI. DNA for the CDR3: TGTGCCAGCTTTCCTCCGGGACGGACCAACTATGGCTACACCTTC. Translation: CASFPPGRTNYGYTF.

The chain combines TRBV30 with TRBJ1-2; no definite D call. The germline V and J ends were trimmed by 2 bases and 4 bases, with 11 bases remaining between them. The germline V gene encodes CDR1 GTSNPN and CDR2 SVGIG (reference sequence). The CDR3 length is 13 residues. The CDR3 coding sequence is TGTGCCTGGAGTCCCGACACTCCCTATGGCTACACCTTC. Its protein is CAWSPDTPYGYTF.

Only a few counts were recorded for this clonotype. The rearrangement links TRBV20-1 to TRBJ1-1, with D possibly being TRBD1 (6 bases). The germline V gene has CDR1 DFQATT and CDR2 SNEGSKA (reference sequence). The CDR3 sequence is 13 residues long. V was trimmed by 6 bases and J by 1 base, leaving 12 bases between them. The chain's CDR3 is CSAQWTANTEAFF. The CDR3 coding sequence is TGCAGTGCCCAGTGGACAGCGAACACTGAAGCTTTCTTT.

V is TRBV12-3 or TRBV12-4 and J is TRBJ1-1; D is possibly TRBD1 (5 bases). V lost 6 bases and J 4 bases, leaving 18 bases between the germline ends. CDR3 length: 15 amino acids. The CDR3 coding sequence is TGTGCCAGCAGCCAAGGGACCCCCGGGGGCACTGAAGCTTTCTTT. Translated: CASSQGTPGGTEAFF.

This clonotype came up many times. The chain couples TRBV12-3 or TRBV12-4 to TRBJ1-5; D not certain. V was pared by 2 bases and J by 7 bases, with 9 bases between. The CDR3 has 13 amino acids. The CDR3 protein is CASSLREKQPQHF. The CDR3 nucleotides are TGTGCCAGCAGTTTACGGGAAAAACAGCCCCAGCATTTT.

The chain couples TRBV10-3 to TRBJ2-3, with 10 bases fitting TRBD2. V lost 1 base and J lost 4; bases outside the gene matches: 5. The CDR3 has 16 residues. The germline V gene encodes CDR1 ENHRY and CDR2 SYGVKD. CDR3 sequence (DNA): TGTGCCATCAGTGAGTTATCTAGCGGGAGTGCAGATACGCAGTATTTT. Protein: CAISELSSGSADTQYF.

Only a few counts were recorded for this clonotype. This chain connects TRBV29-1 to TRBJ2-5; D is unresolved. CDR1 and CDR2 (germline): SQVTM, ANQGSEA. The ends were cut back, 0 bases at V and 0 bases at J, with 8 bases in the middle. CDR3 length: 14 amino acids. The CDR3 here is CSVEDRTNQETQYF. Here the CDR3 DNA reads TGCAGCGTTGAAGATAGGACGAACCAAGAGACCCAGTACTTC.

The rearrangement links TRBV5-6 to TRBJ1-6, with D uncertain. Trimming cost V 1 base and J 9 bases, with 5 bases left between them. This CDR3 region has 12 residues. The germline V gene encodes CDR1 SGHDT and CDR2 YYEEEE. As DNA, the CDR3 is TGTGCCAGCAGCTTGAGGACTTCACCCCTCCACTTT. The encoded protein is CASSLRTSPLHF.

The chain is built from TRBV20-1 and TRBJ1-5; D possibly corresponds to TRBD1 (5 bases). V gave up 3 bases and J gave up 1 base, with 13 bases separating them. The CDR3 is made up of 15 amino acids. Germline V lookup: CDR1 DFQATT, CDR2 SNEGSKA (reference sequence). CDR3 amino acids: CSARGGVQSNQPQHF. CDR3 coding DNA: TGCAGTGCTAGGGGGGGGGTACAGAGCAATCAGCCCCAGCATTTT.

This chain joins TRBV28 and TRBJ2-7; 11 positions agree with TRBD1. CDR1 and CDR2 (germline): MDHEN, SYDVKM. V gave up 5 bases and J gave up 6 bases; unmatched junction bases: 21. CDR3 length: 19 residues. As DNA, the CDR3 is TGTGCCAGCAGTGCCCCCGGATCTTTCGGGACAGGGGGGTCCAGCGAGCAGTACTTC. It translates to CASSAPGSFGTGGSSEQYF.

This clonotype was seen a few times. The chain couples TRBV5-1 to TRBJ1-1; a possible D gene is TRBD1 (5 bases). Trimming removed 0 bases at V and 9 bases at J, with 12 bases between. Germline V gives CDR1 SGHRS, CDR2 YFSETQ. This CDR3 contains 13 residues. The CDR3 region is CASSLVGGDQAFF. DNA for the CDR3: TGCGCCAGCAGCTTGGTCGGGGGAGACCAAGCTTTCTTT.

The V call is TRBV7-9, the J call TRBJ1-1; unclear D gene. CDR1 is SEHNR and CDR2 is FQNEAQ in the germline V gene (reference sequence). V was shortened by 5 bases and J by 2 bases, with 9 bases between the two germline ends. The CDR3 is 13 residues long. The CDR3 reads CASSQGSNTEAFF. The CDR3, as DNA: TGTGCCAGCAGCCAAGGGAGCAACACTGAAGCTTTCTTT.

The chain uses TRBV10-3 and TRBJ2-7; 10 nucleotides align to TRBD1. The CDR3 is 16 residues long. J was trimmed by 1 base and V by 5 bases; bases with no gene match: 8. Per the germline V gene, CDR1 is ENHRY and CDR2 is SYGVKD. CDR3 DNA: TGTGCCATCAGTTCTACCGGGACAGGGGTGTCCTACGAGCAGTACTTC. It specifies CAISSTGTGVSYEQYF.

This chain joins TRBV11-3 and TRBJ2-3; perhaps TRBD1 as D (6 bases). Germline CDR1 and CDR2: SGHNT and YENEEA. Between the trimmed V and J ends, which lost 1 base and 0 bases, there was a span of 14 bases. This CDR3 has 17 amino acids. The DNA of the CDR3 is TGTGCCAGCAGCTTAGGGGTGGGGGCGGCCAGCACAGATACGCAGTATTTT. This sequence encodes CASSLGVGAASTDTQYF.

The table lists this clonotype with many counts. The rearrangement joins TRBV29-1 to TRBJ1-1; no definite D call. Germline-derived CDR1 and CDR2 are SQVTM and ANQGSEA. V lost 7 bases to trimming and J lost 1 base, with 4 bases between them. The CDR3 is made up of 10 amino acids. The CDR3, as DNA: TGCAGCGCTTCGAACACTGAAGCTTTCTTT. This codes for CSASNTEAFF.

This clonotype was picked up a small number of times. V gene TRBV6-1 combines with J gene TRBJ2-1, with D maybe TRBD2 (6 bases). CDR1 is MNHNS and CDR2 is SASEGT in the germline V gene. The germline V and J ends were trimmed by 6 bases and 3 bases, with 15 bases remaining between them. The CDR3 loop spans 15 amino acids. DNA for the CDR3: TGTGCCAGCAGACCCCCAGACGGGGGCTACAATGAGCAGTTCTTC. Translated: CASRPPDGGYNEQFF.

The chain employs TRBV10-3 and TRBJ2-1; 10 bases agree with TRBD2. Trimming at V came to 4 bases and at J to 5 bases, leaving 2 bases not matched to a gene. CDR1 and CDR2 (germline): ENHRY, SYGVKD. CDR3 size: 14 residues. The CDR3 DNA reads as TGTGCCATCAGTGGACTAGCGGGTGACAATGAGCAGTTCTTC. It yields the protein CAISGLAGDNEQFF.